This TCR beta chain stems from a study of blood T cell repertoires in COVID-19. The wider study: From T cells, B-cell-depleted T cells, or PBMCs came the material, which was cDNA or gDNA.

The CDR3 contains 13 residues. The V gene lost 4 bases and the J gene lost 7 bases, with 10 bases spanning the gap. CDR1 and CDR2 (germline): SGHNT, YENEEA. Assay used: immunoSEQ multiplex PCR; TCRdb lists only in-frame clones, some missing. The table lists 200,000 to 250,000 clones, roughly 87% of them singletons. Participants' own reports of clinical history determined their cohort assignment. The specimen sequenced was PBMCs or T cells enriched from blood (not recorded which). The source of this sequence is a man between 18 and 35 years old with acute COVID-19. This chain uses TRBV11-3 with TRBJ2-2; D call uncertain. This CDR3 reads CASSSDIGGELFF. The CDR3 nucleotides are TGTGCCAGCAGCTCCGACATAGGCGGGGAGCTGTTTTTT.